The sample holds a few counts of the clone carrying this T cell receptor beta chain. Its antigen is not identified. The sample belongs to a study of vaccination and CD4 T cells after COVID-19. Treatment: roughly ten-day PBMC culture with coronavirus spike peptide pools or control peptides (ViraFEST assay). The Oncomine TCR Beta short-read assay sequenced DNA from cultured CD4+ T cells. TCRdb analysed the PCR reads with MiXCR anew, one entry per CDR3 protein. The profile shows fewer than 20,000 distinct CDR3 sequences, 50% to 55% of them singletons. Study findings and constraints: Reactive clonotype counts went from median around 20 after infection to 35 to 45 after vaccination, nonsignificantly.

The V end lost 3 bases, the J end lost 7 bases, and 16 bases lay between the germline ends. This CDR3 region has 14 residues. Looked up from germline, CDR1 is DFQATT and CDR2 is SNEGSKA (reference sequence). The receptor was isolated from a human donor who had recovered from COVID-19. The sequencing sample was made of CD4+ T cells from blood, cultured in vitro. The chain links TRBV20-1 to TRBJ1-5, with D maybe TRBD1 (5 bases). The CDR3 loop is CSASSDRTGQPQHF. The CDR3 region has the DNA TGCAGTGCTAGTTCCGACAGAACGGGCCAGCCCCAGCATTTT.